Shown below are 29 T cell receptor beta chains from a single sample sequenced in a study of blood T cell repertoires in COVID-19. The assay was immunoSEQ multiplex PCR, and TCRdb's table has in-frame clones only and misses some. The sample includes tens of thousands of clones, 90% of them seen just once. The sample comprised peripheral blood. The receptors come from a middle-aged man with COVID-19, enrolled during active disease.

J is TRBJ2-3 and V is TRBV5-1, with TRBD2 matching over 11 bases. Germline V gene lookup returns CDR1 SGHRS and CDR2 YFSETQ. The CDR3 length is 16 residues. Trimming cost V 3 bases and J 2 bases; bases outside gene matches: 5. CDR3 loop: CASSSTSGGPTDTQYF. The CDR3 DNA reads TGCGCCAGCAGCTCCACTAGCGGGGGACCCACAGATACGCAGTATTTT.

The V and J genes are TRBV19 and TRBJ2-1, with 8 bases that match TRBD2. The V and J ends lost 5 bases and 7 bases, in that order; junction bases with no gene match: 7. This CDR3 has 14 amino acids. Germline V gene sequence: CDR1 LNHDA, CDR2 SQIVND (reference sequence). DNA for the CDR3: TGTGCCAGTAGTCAGGGACTAGGAAGGAATGAGCAGTTCTTC. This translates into CASSQGLGRNEQFF. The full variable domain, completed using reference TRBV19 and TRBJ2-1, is DGGITQSPKYLFRKEGQNVTLSCEQNLNHDAMYWYRQDPGQGLRLIYYSQIVNDFQKGDIAEGYSVSREKKESFPLTVTSAQKNPTAFYLCASSQGLGRNEQFFGPGTRLTVL.

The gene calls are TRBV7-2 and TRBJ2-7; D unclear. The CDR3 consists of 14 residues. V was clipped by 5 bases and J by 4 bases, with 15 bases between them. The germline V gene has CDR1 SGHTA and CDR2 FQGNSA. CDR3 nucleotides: TGTGCCAGCAGCCCCCTACTCCTCCGGTACGAGCAGTACTTC. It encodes CASSPLLLRYEQYF.

This chain's CDR3 is CASSYAPSGFQETQYF. CDR3 DNA: TGTGCCAGCAGTTACGCTCCTAGCGGTTTCCAAGAGACCCAGTACTTC. The J gene is TRBJ2-5, the V gene TRBV6-5; 7 bases are shared with TRBD2. The CDR3 sequence is 16 residues long. V shed 2 bases and J 1 base; nucleotides not matched to a gene: 7. The germline V gene has CDR1 MNHEY and CDR2 SVGAGI.

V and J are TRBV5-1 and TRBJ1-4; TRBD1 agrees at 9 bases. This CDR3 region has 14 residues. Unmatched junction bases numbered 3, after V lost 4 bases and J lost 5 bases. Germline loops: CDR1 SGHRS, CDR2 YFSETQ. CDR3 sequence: CASSRDRANEKLFF. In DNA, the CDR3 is TGCGCCAGCAGCCGGGACAGGGCAAATGAAAAACTGTTTTTT.

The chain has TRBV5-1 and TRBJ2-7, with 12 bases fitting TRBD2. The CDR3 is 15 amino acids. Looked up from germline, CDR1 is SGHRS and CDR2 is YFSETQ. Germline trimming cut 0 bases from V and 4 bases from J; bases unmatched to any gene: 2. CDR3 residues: CASSLGTSGIYEQYF. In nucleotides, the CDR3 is TGCGCCAGCAGCTTGGGGACTAGCGGGATTTACGAGCAGTACTTC.

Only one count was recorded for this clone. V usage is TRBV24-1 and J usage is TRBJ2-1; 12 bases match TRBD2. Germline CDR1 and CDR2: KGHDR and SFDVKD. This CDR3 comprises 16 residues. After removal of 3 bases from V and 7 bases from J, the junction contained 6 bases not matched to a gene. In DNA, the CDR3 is TGTGCCACCAGTGATGTCGGACTAGCGGGACGAAATGAGCAGTTCTTC. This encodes CATSDVGLAGRNEQFF.

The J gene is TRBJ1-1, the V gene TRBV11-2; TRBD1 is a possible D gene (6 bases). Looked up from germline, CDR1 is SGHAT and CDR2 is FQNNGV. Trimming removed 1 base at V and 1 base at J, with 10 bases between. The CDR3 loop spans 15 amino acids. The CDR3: CASSLGTVGNTEAFF. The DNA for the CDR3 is TGTGCCAGCAGCTTAGGGACAGTTGGGAACACTGAAGCTTTCTTT.

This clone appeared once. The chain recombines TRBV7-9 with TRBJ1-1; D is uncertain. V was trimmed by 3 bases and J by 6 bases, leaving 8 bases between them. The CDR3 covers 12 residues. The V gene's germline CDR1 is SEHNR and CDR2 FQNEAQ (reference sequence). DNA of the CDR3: TGTGCCAGCAGCTTGGGCCCCCCTGAAGCTTTCTTT. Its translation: CASSLGPPEAFF.

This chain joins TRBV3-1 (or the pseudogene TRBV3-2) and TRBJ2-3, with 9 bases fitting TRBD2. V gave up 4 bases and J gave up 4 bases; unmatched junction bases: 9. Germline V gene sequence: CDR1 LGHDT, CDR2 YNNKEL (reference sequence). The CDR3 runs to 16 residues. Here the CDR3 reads CASSRILAGSPDTQYF. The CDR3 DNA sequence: TGTGCCAGCAGCCGTATACTAGCGGGTTCTCCAGATACGCAGTATTTT.

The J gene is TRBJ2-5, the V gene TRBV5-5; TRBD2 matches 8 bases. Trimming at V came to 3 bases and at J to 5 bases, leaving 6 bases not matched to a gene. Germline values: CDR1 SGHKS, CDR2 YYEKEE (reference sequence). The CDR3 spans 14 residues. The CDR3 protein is CASSSGLAGETQYF. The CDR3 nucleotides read TGTGCCAGCAGCTCCGGACTAGCTGGTGAGACCCAGTACTTC.

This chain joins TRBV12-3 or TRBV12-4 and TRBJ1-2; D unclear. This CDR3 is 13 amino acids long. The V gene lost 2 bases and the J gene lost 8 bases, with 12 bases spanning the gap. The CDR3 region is CASSLFTRGGYTF. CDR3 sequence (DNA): TGTGCCAGCAGTTTATTCACCCGAGGGGGCTACACCTTC.

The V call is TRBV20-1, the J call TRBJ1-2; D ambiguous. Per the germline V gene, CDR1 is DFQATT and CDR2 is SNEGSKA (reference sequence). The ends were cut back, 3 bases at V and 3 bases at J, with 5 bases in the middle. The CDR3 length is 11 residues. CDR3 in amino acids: CSASPYYGYTF. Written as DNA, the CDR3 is TGCAGTGCTAGTCCATACTATGGCTACACCTTC.

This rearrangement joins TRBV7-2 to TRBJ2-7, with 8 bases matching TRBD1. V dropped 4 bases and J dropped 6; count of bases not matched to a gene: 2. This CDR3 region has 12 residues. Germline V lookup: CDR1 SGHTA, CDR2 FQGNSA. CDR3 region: CASSSTGGEQYF. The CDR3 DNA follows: TGTGCCAGCAGCTCCACAGGGGGCGAGCAGTACTTC.

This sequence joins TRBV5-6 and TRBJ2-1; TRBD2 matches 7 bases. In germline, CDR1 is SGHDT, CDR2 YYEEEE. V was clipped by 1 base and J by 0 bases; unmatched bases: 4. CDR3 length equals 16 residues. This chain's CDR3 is CASSLRGGSSYNEQFF. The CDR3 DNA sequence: TGTGCCAGCAGCTTGCGGGGCGGGAGCTCCTACAATGAGCAGTTCTTC. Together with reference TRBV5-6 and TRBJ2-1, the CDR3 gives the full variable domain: DAGVTQSPTHLIKTRGQQVTLRCSPKSGHDTVSWYQQALGQGPQFIFQYYEEEERQRGNFPDRFSGHQFPNYSSELNVNALLLGDSALYLCASSLRGGSSYNEQFFGPGTRLTVL.

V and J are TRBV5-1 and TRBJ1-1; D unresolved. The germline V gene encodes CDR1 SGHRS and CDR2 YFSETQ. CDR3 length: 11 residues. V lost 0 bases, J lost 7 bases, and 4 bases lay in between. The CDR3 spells CASSLGDEAFF. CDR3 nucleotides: TGCGCCAGCAGCTTGGGAGATGAAGCTTTCTTT.

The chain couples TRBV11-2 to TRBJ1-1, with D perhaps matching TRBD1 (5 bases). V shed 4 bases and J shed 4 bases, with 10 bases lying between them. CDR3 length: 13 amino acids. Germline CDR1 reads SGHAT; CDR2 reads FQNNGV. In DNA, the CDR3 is TGTGCCAGCAGCTATCCGGGGGGCACTGAAGCTTTCTTT. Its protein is CASSYPGGTEAFF.

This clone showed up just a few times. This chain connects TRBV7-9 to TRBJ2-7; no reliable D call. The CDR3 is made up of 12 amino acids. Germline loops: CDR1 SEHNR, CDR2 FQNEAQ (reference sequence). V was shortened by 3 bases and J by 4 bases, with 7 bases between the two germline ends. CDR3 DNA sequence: TGTGCCAGCAGCTTCGACTCGTACGAGCAGTACTTC. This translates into CASSFDSYEQYF.

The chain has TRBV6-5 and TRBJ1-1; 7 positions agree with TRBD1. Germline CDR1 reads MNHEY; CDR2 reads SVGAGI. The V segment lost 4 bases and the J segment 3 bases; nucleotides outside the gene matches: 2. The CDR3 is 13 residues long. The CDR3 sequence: CASSFQGDTEAFF. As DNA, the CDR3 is TGTGCCAGCAGTTTTCAGGGGGACACTGAAGCTTTCTTT.

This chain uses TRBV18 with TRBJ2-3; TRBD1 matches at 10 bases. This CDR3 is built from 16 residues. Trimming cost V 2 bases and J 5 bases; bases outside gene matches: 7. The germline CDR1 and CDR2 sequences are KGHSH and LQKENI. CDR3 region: CASSPSGTGVRDTQYF. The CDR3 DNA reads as TGTGCCAGCTCACCATCCGGGACAGGGGTCAGAGATACGCAGTATTTT.

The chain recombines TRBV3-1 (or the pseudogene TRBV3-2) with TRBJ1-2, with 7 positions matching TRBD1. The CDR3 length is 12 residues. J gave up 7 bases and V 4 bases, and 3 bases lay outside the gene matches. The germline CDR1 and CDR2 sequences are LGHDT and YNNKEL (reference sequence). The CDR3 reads CASSRSGGGYTF. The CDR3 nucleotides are TGTGCCAGCAGCCGCTCAGGGGGTGGCTACACCTTC.

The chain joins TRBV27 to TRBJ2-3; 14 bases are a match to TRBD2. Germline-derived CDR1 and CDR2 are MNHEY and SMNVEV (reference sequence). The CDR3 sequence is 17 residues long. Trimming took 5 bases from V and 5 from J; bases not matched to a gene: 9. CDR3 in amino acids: CASSLPTSGRAEDTQYF. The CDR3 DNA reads TGTGCCAGCAGTCTCCCGACTAGCGGGAGGGCGGAAGATACGCAGTATTTT.

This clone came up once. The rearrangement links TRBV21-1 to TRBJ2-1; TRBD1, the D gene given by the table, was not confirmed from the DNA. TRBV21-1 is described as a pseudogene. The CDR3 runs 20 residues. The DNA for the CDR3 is TGTGCCAGCAGCAAAGGAGAGGGGGCCCCACTCCATGGCTCCTACAATGAGCAGTTCTTC. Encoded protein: CASSKGEGAPLHGSYNEQFF.

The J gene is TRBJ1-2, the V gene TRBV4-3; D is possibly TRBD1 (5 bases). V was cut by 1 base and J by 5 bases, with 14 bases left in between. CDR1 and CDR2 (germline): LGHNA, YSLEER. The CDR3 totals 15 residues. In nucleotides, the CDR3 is TGCGCCAGCAGCCAAGCTGCGGGGCTAGGATATGGCTACACCTTC. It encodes CASSQAAGLGYGYTF.

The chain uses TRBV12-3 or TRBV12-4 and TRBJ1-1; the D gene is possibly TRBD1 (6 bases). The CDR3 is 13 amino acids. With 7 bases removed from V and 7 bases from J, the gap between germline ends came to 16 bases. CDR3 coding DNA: TGTGCCAGCACCCCGGCAGGGGCAGGTGAAGCTTTCTTT. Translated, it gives CASTPAGAGEAFF.

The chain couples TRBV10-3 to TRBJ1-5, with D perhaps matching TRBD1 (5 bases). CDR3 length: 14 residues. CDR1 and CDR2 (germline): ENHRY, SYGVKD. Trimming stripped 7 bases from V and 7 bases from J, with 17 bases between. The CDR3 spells CAITSSGGAQPQHF. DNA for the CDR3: TGTGCCATCACTAGTTCCGGGGGTGCCCAGCCCCAGCATTTT.

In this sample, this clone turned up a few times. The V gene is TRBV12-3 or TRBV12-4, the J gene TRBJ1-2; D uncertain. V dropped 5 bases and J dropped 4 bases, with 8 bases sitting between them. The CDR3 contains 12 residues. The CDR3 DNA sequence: TGTGCCAGCAGTCAACATGGCTATGGCTACACCTTC. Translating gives CASSQHGYGYTF.

The CDR3 here is CASSPRAGRDRVTNEQFF. CDR3 nucleotide sequence: TGCGCCAGCAGCCCAAGGGCGGGTCGGGACAGGGTCACCAATGAGCAGTTCTTC. The rearrangement joins TRBV4-1 to TRBJ2-1; TRBD1 matches 9 bases. V lost 4 bases to trimming and J lost 6 bases; unmatched junction nucleotides: 16. CDR1 and CDR2 (germline): MGHRA, YSYEKL. This CDR3 contains 18 residues.

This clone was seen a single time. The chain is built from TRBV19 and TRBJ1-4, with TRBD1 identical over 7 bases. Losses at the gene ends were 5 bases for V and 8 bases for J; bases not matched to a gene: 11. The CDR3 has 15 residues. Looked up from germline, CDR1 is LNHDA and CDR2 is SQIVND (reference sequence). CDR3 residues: CASSPLRTGGEKLFF. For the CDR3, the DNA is TGTGCCAGTAGTCCACTGAGGACAGGTGGAGAAAAACTGTTTTTT.